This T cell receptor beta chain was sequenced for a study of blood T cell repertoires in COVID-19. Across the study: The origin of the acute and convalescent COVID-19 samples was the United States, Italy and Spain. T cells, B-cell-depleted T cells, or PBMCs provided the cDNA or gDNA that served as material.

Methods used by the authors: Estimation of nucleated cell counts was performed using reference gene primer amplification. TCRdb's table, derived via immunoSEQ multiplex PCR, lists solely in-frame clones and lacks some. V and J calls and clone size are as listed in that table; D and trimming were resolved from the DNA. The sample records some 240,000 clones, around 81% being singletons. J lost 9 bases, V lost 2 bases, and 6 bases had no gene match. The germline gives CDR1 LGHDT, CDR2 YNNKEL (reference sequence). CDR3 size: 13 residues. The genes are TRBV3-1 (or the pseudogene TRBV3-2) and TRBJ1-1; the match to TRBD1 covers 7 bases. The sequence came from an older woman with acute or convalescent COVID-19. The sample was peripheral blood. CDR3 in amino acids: CASSQLGGGKAFF. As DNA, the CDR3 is TGTGCCAGCAGCCAATTAGGGGGCGGGAAAGCTTTCTTT.